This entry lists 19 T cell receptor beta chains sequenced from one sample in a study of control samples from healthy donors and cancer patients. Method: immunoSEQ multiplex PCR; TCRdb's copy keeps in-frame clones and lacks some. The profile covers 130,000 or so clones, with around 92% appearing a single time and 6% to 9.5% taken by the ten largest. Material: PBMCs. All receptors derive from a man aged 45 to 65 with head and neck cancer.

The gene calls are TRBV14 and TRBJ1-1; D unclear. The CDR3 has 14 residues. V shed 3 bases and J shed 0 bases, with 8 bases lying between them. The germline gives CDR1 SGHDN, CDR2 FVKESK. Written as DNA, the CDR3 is TGTGCCAGCAGCCATGTCACCTTGAACACTGAAGCTTTCTTT. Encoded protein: CASSHVTLNTEAFF.

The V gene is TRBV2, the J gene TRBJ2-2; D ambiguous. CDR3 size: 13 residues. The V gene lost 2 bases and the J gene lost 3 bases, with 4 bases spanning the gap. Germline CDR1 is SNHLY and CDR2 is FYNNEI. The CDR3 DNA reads TGTGCCAGCAGTGAATCGTACACCGGGGAGCTGTTTTTT. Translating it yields CASSESYTGELFF.

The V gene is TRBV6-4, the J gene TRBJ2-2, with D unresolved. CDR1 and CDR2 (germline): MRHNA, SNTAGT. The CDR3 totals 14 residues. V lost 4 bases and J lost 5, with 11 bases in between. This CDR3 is CASSVVLGTGELFF. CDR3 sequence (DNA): TGTGCCAGCAGTGTCGTACTGGGAACCGGGGAGCTGTTTTTT.

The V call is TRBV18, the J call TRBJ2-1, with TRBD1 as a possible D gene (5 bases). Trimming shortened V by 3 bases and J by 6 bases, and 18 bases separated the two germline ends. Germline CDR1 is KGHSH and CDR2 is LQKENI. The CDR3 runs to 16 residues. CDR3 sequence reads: CASSPPGQGQGNEQFF. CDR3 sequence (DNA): TGTGCCAGCTCACCCCCCGGCCAGGGCCAAGGCAATGAGCAGTTCTTC. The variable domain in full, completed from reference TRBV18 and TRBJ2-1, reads NAGVMQNPRHLVRRRGQEARLRCSPMKGHSHVYWYRQLPEEGLKFMVYLQKENIIDESGMPKERFSAEFPKEGPSILRIQQVVRGDSAAYFCASSPPGQGQGNEQFFGPGTRLTVL.

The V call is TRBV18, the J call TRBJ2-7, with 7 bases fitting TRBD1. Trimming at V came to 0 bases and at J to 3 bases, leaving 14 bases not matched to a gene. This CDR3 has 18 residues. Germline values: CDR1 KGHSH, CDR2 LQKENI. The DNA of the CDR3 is TGTGCCAGCTCACCACCGGGACAGCCAGTAAATTCCGTCTACGAGCAGTACTTC. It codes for CASSPPGQPVNSVYEQYF.

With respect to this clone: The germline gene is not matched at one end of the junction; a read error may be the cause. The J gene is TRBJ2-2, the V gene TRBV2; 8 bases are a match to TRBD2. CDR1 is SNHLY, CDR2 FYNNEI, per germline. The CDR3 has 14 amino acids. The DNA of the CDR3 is TGTGCCAGCATTGAACTAGCGGAAACCGGGGAGCTGTTTTTT. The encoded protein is CASIELAETGELFF.

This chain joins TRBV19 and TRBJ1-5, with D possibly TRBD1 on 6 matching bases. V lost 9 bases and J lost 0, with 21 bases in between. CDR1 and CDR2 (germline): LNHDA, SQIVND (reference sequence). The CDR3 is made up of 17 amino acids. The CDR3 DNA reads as TGTGCCAGCAGAGAGGCGGGACACTATTATAGCAATCAGCCCCAGCATTTT. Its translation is CASREAGHYYSNQPQHF.

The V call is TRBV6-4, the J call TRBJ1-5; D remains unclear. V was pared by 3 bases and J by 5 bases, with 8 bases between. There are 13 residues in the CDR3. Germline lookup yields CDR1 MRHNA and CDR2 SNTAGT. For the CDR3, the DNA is TGTGCCAGCAGTGAGGATTCCGATCAGCCCCAGCATTTT. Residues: CASSEDSDQPQHF.

CDR3 DNA: TGCAGCGTCGTAAGACTAGCGGGGGGCACAGGAGAGACCCAGTACTTC. This translates into CSVVRLAGGTGETQYF. The chain carries TRBV29-1 and TRBJ2-5; 13 nucleotides align to TRBD2. CDR3 size: 16 residues. Germline assignment: CDR1 SQVTM and CDR2 ANQGSEA. Germline trimming cut 6 bases from V and 4 bases from J; bases unmatched to any gene: 11.

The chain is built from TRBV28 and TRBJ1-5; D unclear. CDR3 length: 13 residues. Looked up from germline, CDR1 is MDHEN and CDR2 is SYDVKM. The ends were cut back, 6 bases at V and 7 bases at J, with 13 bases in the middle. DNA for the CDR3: TGTGCCAGCAGGAGGACCTCTAGCCAGCCCCAGCATTTT. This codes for CASRRTSSQPQHF.

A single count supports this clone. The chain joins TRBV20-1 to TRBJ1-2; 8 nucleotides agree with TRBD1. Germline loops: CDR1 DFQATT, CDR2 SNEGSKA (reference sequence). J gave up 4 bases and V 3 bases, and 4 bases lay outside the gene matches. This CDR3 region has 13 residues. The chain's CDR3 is CSASSGTGYGYTF. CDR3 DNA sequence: TGCAGTGCTAGTTCCGGGACAGGCTATGGCTACACCTTC.

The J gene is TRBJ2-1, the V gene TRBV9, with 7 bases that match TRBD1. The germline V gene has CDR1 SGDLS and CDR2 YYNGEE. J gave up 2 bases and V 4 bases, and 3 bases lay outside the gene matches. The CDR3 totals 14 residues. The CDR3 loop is CASSPQGAYNEQFF. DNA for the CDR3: TGTGCCAGCAGCCCTCAGGGGGCCTACAATGAGCAGTTCTTC.

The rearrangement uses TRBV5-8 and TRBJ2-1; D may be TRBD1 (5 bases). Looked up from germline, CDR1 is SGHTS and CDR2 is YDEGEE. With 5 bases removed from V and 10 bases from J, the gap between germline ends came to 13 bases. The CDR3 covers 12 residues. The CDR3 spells CASRLKGHEQFF. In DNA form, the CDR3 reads TGTGCCAGCAGACTGAAGGGGCACGAGCAGTTCTTC.

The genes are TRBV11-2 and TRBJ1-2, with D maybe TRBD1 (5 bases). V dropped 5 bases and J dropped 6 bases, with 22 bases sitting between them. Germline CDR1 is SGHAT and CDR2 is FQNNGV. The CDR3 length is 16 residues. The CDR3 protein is CASSADPGLTPDGYTF. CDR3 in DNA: TGTGCCAGCAGCGCGGACCCGGGACTGACTCCCGATGGCTACACCTTC.

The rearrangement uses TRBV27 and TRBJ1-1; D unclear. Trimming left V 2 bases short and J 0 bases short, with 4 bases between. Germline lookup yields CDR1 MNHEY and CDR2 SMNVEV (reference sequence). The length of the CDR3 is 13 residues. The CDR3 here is CASSLQMNTEAFF. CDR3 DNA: TGTGCCAGCAGTTTACAGATGAACACTGAAGCTTTCTTT.

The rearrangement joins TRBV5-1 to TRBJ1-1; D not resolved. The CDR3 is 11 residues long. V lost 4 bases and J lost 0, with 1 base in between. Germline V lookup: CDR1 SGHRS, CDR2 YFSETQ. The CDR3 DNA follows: TGCGCCAGCAGCATGAACACTGAAGCTTTCTTT. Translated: CASSMNTEAFF.

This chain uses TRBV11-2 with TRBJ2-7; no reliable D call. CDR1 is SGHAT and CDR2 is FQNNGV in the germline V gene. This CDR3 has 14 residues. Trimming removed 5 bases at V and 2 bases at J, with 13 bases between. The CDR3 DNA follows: TGTGCCAGCAGCCACTCAGGTCGAACCTACGAGCAGTACTTC. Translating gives CASSHSGRTYEQYF.

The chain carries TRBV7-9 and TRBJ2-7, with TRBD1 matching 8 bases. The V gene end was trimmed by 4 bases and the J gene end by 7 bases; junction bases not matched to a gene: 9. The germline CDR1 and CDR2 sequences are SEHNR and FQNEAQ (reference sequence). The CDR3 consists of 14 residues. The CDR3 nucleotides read TGTGCCAGCAGCTCCCGGACAGGGTCGGGGGAGCAGTACTTC. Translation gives CASSSRTGSGEQYF.

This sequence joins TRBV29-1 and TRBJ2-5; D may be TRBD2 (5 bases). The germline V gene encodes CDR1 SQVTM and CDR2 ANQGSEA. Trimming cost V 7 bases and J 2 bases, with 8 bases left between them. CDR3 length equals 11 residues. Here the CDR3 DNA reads TGCAGCGCCGGGGTACAAGAGACCCAGTACTTC. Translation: CSAGVQETQYF.